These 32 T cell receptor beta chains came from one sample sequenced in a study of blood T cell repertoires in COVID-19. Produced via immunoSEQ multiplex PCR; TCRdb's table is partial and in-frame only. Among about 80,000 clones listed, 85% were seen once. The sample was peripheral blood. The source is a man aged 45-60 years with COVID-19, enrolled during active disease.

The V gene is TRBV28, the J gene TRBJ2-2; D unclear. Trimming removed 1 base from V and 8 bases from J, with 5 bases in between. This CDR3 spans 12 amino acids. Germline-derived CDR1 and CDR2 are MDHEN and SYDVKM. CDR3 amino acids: CASSLSAGELFF. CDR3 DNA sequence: TGTGCCAGCAGTTTATCAGCGGGGGAGCTGTTTTTT.

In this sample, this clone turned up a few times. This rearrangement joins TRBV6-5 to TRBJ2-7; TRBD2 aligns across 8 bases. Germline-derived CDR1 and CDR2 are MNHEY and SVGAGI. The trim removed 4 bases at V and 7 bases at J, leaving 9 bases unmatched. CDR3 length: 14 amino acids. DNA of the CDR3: TGTGCCAGCAGTTTAAACGGGAGGGCCGGGGAGCAGTACTTC. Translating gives CASSLNGRAGEQYF.

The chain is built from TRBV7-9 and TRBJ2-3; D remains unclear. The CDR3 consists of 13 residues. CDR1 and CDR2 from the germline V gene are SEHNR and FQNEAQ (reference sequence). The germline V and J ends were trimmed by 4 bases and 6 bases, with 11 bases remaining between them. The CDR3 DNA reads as TGTGCCAGCAGCTGGCAACCGCAGGATACGCAGTATTTT. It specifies CASSWQPQDTQYF.

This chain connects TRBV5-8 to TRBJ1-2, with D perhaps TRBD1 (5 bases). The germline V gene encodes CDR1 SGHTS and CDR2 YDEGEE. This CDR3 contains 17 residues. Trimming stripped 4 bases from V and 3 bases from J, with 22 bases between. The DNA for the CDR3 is TGTGCCAGCAGCCGGTCGAGGTGGGCCGGGGGAGACTATGGCTACACCTTC. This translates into CASSRSRWAGGDYGYTF.

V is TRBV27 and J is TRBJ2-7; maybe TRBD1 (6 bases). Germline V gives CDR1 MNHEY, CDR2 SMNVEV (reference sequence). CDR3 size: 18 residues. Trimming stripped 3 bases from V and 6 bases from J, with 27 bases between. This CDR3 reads CASSLSPGLGHPLSEQYF. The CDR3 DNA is TGTGCCAGCAGTTTGTCGCCCGGCCTGGGACACCCTCTCAGCGAGCAGTACTTC.

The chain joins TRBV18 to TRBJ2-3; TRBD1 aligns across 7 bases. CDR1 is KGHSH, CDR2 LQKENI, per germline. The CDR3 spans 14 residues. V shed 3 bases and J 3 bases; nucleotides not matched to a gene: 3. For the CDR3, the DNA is TGTGCCAGCTCACCGCAGGGGGTTACAGATACGCAGTATTTT. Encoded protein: CASSPQGVTDTQYF. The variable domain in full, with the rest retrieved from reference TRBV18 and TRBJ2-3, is NAGVMQNPRHLVRRRGQEARLRCSPMKGHSHVYWYRQLPEEGLKFMVYLQKENIIDESGMPKERFSAEFPKEGPSILRIQQVVRGDSAAYFCASSPQGVTDTQYFGPGTRLTVL.

The CDR3, as DNA: TGCGCCAGCAGCCGGGAGCGGGAGTACAACAATGAGCAGTTCTTC. Its translation is CASSREREYNNEQFF. This chain connects TRBV4-1 to TRBJ2-1, with TRBD2 identical over 8 bases. This CDR3 spans 15 amino acids. V lost 4 bases and J lost 5; bases outside the gene matches: 7. Germline V gene data show CDR1 as MGHRA and CDR2 as YSYEKL.

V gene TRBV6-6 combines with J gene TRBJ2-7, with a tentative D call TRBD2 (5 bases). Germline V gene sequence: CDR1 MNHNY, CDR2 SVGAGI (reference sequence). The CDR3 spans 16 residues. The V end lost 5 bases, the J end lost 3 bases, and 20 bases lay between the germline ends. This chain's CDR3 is CASSATSPTSSYEQYF. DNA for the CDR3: TGTGCCAGCAGTGCTACTAGTCCTACATCGAGCTACGAGCAGTACTTC.

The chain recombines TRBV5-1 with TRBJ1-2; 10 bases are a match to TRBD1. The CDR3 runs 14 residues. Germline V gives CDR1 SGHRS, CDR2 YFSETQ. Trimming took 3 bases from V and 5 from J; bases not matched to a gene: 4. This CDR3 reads CASSSGGQGYGYTF. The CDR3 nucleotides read TGCGCCAGCAGCTCGGGGGGACAGGGGTATGGCTACACCTTC.

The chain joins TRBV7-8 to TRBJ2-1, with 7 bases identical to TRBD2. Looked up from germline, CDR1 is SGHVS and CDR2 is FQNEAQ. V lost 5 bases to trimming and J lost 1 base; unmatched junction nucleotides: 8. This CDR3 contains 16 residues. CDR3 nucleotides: TGTGCCAGCAGCCCCAAGCGGGGCTCATCCTACAATGAGCAGTTCTTC. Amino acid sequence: CASSPKRGSSYNEQFF.

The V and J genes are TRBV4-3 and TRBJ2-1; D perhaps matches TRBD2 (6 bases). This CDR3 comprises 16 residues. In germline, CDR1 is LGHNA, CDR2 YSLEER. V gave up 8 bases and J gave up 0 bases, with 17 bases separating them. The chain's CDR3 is CASSRGGGSSYNEQFF. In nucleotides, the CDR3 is TGCGCCAGCTCGAGGGGAGGAGGGAGCTCCTACAATGAGCAGTTCTTC.

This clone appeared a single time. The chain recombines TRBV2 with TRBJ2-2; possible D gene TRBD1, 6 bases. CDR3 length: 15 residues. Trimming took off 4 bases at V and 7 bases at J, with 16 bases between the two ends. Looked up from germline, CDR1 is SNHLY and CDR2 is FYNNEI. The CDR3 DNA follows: TGTGCCAGCAGTGTTGGGTCAGGGGCGATCGGGGAGCTGTTTTTT. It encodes CASSVGSGAIGELFF.

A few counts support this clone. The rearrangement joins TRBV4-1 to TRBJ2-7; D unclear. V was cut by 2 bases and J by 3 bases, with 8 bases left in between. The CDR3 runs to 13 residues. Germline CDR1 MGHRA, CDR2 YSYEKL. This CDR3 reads CASSQTQNYEQYF. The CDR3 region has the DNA TGCGCCAGCAGCCAAACCCAGAACTACGAGCAGTACTTC.

The CDR3 loop is CASSFQVGGNTEAFF. The CDR3 DNA reads as TGTGCCAGCAGCTTCCAGGTTGGTGGGAACACTGAAGCTTTCTTT. The chain carries TRBV5-5 and TRBJ1-1; D gene ambiguous. CDR1 is SGHKS and CDR2 is YYEKEE in the germline V gene (reference sequence). V was shortened by 2 bases and J by 1 base, with 12 bases between the two germline ends. The CDR3 consists of 15 residues.

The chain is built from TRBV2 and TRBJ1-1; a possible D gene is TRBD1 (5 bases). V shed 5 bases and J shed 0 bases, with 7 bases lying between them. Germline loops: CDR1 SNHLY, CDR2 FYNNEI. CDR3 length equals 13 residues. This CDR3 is CASSRQMNTEAFF. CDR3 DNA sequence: TGTGCCAGCAGTAGACAGATGAACACTGAAGCTTTCTTT.

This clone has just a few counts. The CDR3 region is CASSSQGFVGYGYTF. The CDR3 DNA follows: TGTGCCAGCAGTTCCCAGGGATTTGTAGGCTATGGCTACACCTTC. This sequence joins TRBV28 and TRBJ1-2; tentatively, D is TRBD1 (5 bases). The V end lost 4 bases, the J end lost 4 bases, and 16 bases lay between the germline ends. The CDR3 spans 15 residues. Germline V CDR1 and CDR2: MDHEN, SYDVKM.

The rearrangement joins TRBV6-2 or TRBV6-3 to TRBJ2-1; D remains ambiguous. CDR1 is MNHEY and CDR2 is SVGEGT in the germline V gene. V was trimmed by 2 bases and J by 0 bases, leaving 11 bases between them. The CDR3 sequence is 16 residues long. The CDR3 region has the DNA TGTGCCAGCAGTTACGCTACTCCGAGCTCCTACAATGAGCAGTTCTTC. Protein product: CASSYATPSSYNEQFF.

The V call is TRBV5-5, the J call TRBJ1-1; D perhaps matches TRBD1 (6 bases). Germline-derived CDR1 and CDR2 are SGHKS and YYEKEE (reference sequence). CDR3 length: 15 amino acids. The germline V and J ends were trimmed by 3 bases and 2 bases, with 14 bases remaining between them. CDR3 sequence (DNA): TGTGCCAGCAGCTCCGTGGGGGCCGCCAACACTGAAGCTTTCTTT. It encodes CASSSVGAANTEAFF.

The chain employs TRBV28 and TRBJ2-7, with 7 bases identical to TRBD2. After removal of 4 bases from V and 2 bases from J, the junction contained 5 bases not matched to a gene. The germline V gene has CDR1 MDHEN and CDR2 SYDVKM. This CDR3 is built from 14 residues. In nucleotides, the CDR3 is TGTGCCAGCAGTTCGGGACTAAGAACCTACGAGCAGTACTTC. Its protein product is CASSSGLRTYEQYF.

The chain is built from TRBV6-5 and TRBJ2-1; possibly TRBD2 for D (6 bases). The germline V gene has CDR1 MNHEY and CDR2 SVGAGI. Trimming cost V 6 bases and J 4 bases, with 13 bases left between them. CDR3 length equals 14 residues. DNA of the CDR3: TGTGCCAGCAGGCCGGGACTTGATTACAATGAGCAGTTCTTC. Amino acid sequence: CASRPGLDYNEQFF.

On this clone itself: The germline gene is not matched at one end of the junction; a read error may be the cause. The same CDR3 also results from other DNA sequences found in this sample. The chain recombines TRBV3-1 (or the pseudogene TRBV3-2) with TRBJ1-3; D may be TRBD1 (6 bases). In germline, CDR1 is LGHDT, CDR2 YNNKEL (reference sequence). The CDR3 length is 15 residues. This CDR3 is CASSQNTGSGNTIYF. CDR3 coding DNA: TGTGCCAGTAGCCAGAATACAGGGTCGGGAAACACCATATATTTT.

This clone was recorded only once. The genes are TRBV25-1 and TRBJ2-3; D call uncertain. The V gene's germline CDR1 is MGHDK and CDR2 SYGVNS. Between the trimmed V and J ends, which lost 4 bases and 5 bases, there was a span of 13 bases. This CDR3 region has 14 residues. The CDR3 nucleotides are TGTGCCAGCAGTGCTACAGCTCAAGAAGATACGCAGTATTTT. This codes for CASSATAQEDTQYF.

The CDR3 reads CASSQGALNSPLHF. The CDR3 DNA sequence: TGTGCCAGCAGCCAGGGGGCTCTTAATTCACCCCTCCACTTT. The rearrangement links TRBV3-1 (or the pseudogene TRBV3-2) to TRBJ1-6; possibly TRBD1 for D (6 bases). CDR3 size: 14 residues. With 3 bases removed from V and 6 bases from J, the gap between germline ends came to 9 bases. Germline V CDR1 and CDR2: LGHDT, YNNKEL (reference sequence).

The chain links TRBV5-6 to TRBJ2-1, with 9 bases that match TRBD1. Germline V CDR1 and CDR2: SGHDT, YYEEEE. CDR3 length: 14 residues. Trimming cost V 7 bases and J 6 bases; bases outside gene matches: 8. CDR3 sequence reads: CASETGGVTNEQFF. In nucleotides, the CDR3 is TGTGCCAGCGAGACAGGGGGTGTGACCAATGAGCAGTTCTTC.

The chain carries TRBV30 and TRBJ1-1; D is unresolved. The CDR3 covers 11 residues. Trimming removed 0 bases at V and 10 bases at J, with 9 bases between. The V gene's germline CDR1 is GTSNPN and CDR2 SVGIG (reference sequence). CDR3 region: CAWSVLRVAFF. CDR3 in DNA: TGTGCCTGGAGTGTTTTGAGGGTAGCTTTCTTT.

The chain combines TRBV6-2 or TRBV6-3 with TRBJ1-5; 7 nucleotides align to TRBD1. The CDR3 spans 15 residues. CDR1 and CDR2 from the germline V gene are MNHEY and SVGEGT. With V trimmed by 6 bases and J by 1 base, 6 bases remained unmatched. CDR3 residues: CASRYTGDSNQPQHF. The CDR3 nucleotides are TGTGCCAGCAGATACACAGGGGACAGCAATCAGCCCCAGCATTTT.

The CDR3, as DNA: TGTGCCAGCAGCTTGGGCGGTGGGGAGACCCAGTACTTC. It codes for CASSLGGGETQYF. The gene calls are TRBV5-6 and TRBJ2-5; D is undetermined. Germline V gives CDR1 SGHDT, CDR2 YYEEEE. The CDR3 is made up of 13 amino acids. V lost 0 bases to trimming and J lost 5 bases, with 8 bases between them. The entire variable domain, with the rest obtained from reference TRBV5-6 and TRBJ2-5, is as follows: DAGVTQSPTHLIKTRGQQVTLRCSPKSGHDTVSWYQQALGQGPQFIFQYYEEEERQRGNFPDRFSGHQFPNYSSELNVNALLLGDSALYLCASSLGGGETQYFGPGTRLLVL.

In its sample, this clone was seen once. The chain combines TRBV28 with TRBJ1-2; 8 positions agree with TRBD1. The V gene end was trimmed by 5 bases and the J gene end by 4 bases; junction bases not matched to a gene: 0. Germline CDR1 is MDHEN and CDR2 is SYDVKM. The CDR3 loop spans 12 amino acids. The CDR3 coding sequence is TGTGCCAGCAGTGGGACAGGCTATGGCTACACCTTC. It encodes CASSGTGYGYTF.

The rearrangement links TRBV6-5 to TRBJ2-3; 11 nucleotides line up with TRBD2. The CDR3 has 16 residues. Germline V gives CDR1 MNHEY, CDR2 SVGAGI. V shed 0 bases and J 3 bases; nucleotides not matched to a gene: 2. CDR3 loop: CASSYSPSGRTDTQYF. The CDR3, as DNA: TGTGCCAGCAGTTACTCCCCTAGCGGGAGGACAGATACGCAGTATTTT.

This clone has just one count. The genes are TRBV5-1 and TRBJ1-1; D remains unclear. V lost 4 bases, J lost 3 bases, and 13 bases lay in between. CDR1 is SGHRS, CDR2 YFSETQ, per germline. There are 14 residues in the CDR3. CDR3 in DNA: TGCGCCAGCAGCCCCGAGGGTCACGACACTGAAGCTTTCTTT. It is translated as CASSPEGHDTEAFF.

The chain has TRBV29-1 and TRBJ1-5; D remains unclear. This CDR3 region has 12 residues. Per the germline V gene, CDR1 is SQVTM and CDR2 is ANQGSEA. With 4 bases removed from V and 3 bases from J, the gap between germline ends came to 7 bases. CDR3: CSVGGFNQPQHF. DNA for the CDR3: TGCAGCGTTGGAGGGTTCAATCAGCCCCAGCATTTT.

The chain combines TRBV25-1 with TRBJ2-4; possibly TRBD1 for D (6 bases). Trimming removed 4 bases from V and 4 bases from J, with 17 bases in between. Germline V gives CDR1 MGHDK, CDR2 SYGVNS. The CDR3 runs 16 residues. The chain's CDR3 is CASSGKQGGGKNIQYF. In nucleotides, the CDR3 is TGTGCCAGCAGTGGCAAACAGGGTGGGGGAAAAAACATTCAGTACTTC.